One sample yielded the 5 T cell receptor beta chains listed below, sequenced in a study of cytomegalovirus exposure and HLA in healthy donors. The PCR made use of 60 Vbeta and 13 Jbeta primers. TCRdb's table, derived via immunoSEQ multiplex PCR, lists solely in-frame clones and lacks some. The table shows a few hundred thousand clones, with 80% occurring only once. The sample comprised PBMCs. Receptors were obtained from a girl aged 2 to 9 in good health and CMV-seronegative.

The chain recombines TRBV10-3 with TRBJ1-1; D is possibly TRBD1 (6 bases). This CDR3 has 14 residues. Germline CDR1 ENHRY, CDR2 SYGVKD. The germline V and J ends were trimmed by 5 bases and 5 bases, with 15 bases remaining between them. CDR3 sequence reads: CAISKTGRGTEAFF. DNA for the CDR3: TGTGCCATCAGTAAAACAGGGAGGGGAACTGAAGCTTTCTTT.

This chain links TRBV19 with TRBJ2-1; 11 positions agree with TRBD2. J lost 3 bases, V lost 5 bases, and 9 bases had no gene match. The CDR3 sequence is 17 residues long. Germline loops: CDR1 LNHDA, CDR2 SQIVND (reference sequence). The CDR3 is CASSLTSGGPLYNEQFF. DNA for the CDR3: TGTGCCAGTAGTCTAACTAGCGGGGGTCCCCTCTACAATGAGCAGTTCTTC.

The chain is built from TRBV9 and TRBJ2-2; 8 bases map to TRBD2. The ends lost 4 bases at V and 5 bases at J; junction bases unmatched: 7. The CDR3 is 15 residues long. The V gene's germline CDR1 is SGDLS and CDR2 YYNGEE. The CDR3, as DNA: TGTGCCAGCAGCTCCTCCGGGACTAGTACCGGGGAGCTGTTTTTT. This gives the protein CASSSSGTSTGELFF.

The chain combines TRBV4-1 with TRBJ2-2, with 8 bases identical to TRBD1. The CDR3 covers 16 residues. Germline-derived CDR1 and CDR2 are MGHRA and YSYEKL. The trim removed 1 base at V and 6 bases at J, leaving 7 bases unmatched. The CDR3 loop is CASSQGGQVLSGELFF. For the CDR3, the DNA is TGCGCCAGCAGCCAAGGGGGACAGGTGTTATCCGGGGAGCTGTTTTTT.

This chain uses TRBV4-1 with TRBJ2-7, with 8 bases identical to TRBD1. There are 15 residues in the CDR3. Germline V gives CDR1 MGHRA, CDR2 YSYEKL. J gave up 2 bases and V 1 base, and 4 bases lay outside the gene matches. Written as DNA, the CDR3 is TGCGCCAGCAGCCAAGTAGAGACAGGGGCCTACGAGCAGTACTTC. Encoded protein: CASSQVETGAYEQYF.